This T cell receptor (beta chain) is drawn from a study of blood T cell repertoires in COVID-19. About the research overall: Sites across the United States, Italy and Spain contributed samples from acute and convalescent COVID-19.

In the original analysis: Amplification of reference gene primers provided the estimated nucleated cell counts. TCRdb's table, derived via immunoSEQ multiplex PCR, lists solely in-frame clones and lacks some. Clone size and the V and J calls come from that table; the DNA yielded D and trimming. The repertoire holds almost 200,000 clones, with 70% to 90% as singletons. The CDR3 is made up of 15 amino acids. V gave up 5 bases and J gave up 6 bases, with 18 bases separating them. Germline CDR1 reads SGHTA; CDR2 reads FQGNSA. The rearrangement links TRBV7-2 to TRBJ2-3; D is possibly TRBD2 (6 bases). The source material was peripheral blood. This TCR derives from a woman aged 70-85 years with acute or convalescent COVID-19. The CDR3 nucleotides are TGTGCCAGCAGCGCGACGGGGGTGTTCCATGATACGCAGTATTTT. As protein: CASSATGVFHDTQYF.